A single sample is the source of the 18 T cell receptor beta chains below, sequenced in a study of blood T cell repertoires in COVID-19. The repertoire was sequenced with immunoSEQ multiplex PCR; TCRdb's copy has only in-frame clones and lacks some. The sample lists some 41,000 clones, around 90% occurring once. The specimen sequenced was peripheral blood. These receptors were taken from an elderly woman with active COVID-19.

This chain links TRBV30 with TRBJ2-3; D is uncertain. CDR1 and CDR2 from the germline V gene are GTSNPN and SVGIG (reference sequence). V lost 1 base, J lost 7 bases, and 15 bases lay in between. The CDR3 has 14 residues. The CDR3 DNA reads as TGTGCCTGGAGTGGGATGGGCGCGAGTAATACGCAGTATTTT. Translated, it gives CAWSGMGASNTQYF.

CDR3 nucleotide sequence: TGTGCCACCAGCAGAGATCTTTGGGAGGGCGCGGGTCCCGAAGCTTTCTTT. It codes for CATSRDLWEGAGPEAFF. The chain is built from TRBV15 and TRBJ1-1; D not certain. Germline values: CDR1 LNHNV, CDR2 YYDKDF (reference sequence). V was pared by 0 bases and J by 8 bases, with 22 bases between. This CDR3 is built from 17 residues.

A single count supports this clone. This rearrangement joins TRBV12-3 or TRBV12-4 to TRBJ1-1, with D perhaps matching TRBD1 (6 bases). Trimming took 6 bases from V and 8 from J, leaving 10 bases between them. The CDR3 contains 11 residues. The CDR3 loop is CASSSGTEAFF. CDR3 sequence (DNA): TGTGCCAGCAGCTCCGGGACAGAAGCTTTCTTT.

This clone has a handful of counts. The chain links TRBV6-5 to TRBJ1-1, with D hard to call. Trimming stripped 0 bases from V and 1 base from J, with 3 bases between. Per the germline V gene, CDR1 is MNHEY and CDR2 is SVGAGI. CDR3 length: 13 amino acids. CDR3 loop: CASSYSRNTEAFF. The CDR3 DNA follows: TGTGCCAGCAGTTACTCTCGGAACACTGAAGCTTTCTTT.

The rearrangement links TRBV7-2 to TRBJ2-5, with TRBD1 identical over 10 bases. Trimming cost V 8 bases and J 6 bases; bases outside gene matches: 9. The CDR3 contains 14 residues. Germline-derived CDR1 and CDR2 are SGHTA and FQGNSA. This chain's CDR3 is CASGSTGGAKTQYF. The CDR3 coding sequence is TGTGCCAGCGGATCGACAGGGGGCGCGAAGACCCAGTACTTC. The variable domain in full, with the rest retrieved from reference TRBV7-2 and TRBJ2-5, is GAGVSQSPSNKVTEKGKDVELRCDPISGHTALYWYRQSLGQGLEFLIYFQGNSAPDKSGLPSDRFSAERTGGSVSTLTIQRTQQEDSAVYLCASGSTGGAKTQYFGPGTRLLVL.

The V gene is TRBV7-2, the J gene TRBJ2-3, with 9 bases lining up with TRBD2. Germline V gene sequence: CDR1 SGHTA, CDR2 FQGNSA. This CDR3 region has 16 residues. Trimming took 0 bases from V and 8 from J; bases not matched to a gene: 9. This CDR3 reads CASSLALQRGVGTQYF. Here the CDR3 DNA reads TGTGCCAGCAGCTTAGCGCTTCAGCGGGGGGTAGGTACGCAGTATTTT.

This chain uses TRBV28 with TRBJ2-1; D gene ambiguous. Germline-derived CDR1 and CDR2 are MDHEN and SYDVKM. The CDR3 spans 11 residues. V shed 6 bases and J shed 3 bases, with 3 bases lying between them. The CDR3 reads CASSRYNEQFF. CDR3 nucleotides: TGTGCCAGCAGCCGCTACAATGAGCAGTTCTTC.

The V and J genes are TRBV11-2 and TRBJ2-7, with D perhaps matching TRBD2 (5 bases). Trimming left V 1 base short and J 3 bases short, with 13 bases between. There are 15 residues in the CDR3. CDR1 and CDR2 from the germline V gene are SGHAT and FQNNGV. The CDR3 loop reads CASSLGNRGNYEQYF. DNA for the CDR3: TGTGCCAGCAGCTTAGGAAACCGAGGGAACTACGAGCAGTACTTC.

V is TRBV28 and J is TRBJ1-5; D might be TRBD1 (5 bases). The CDR3 covers 16 residues. CDR1 and CDR2 from the germline V gene are MDHEN and SYDVKM. Trimming cost V 6 bases and J 2 bases, with 17 bases left between them. The CDR3 DNA is TGTGCCAGCAGGGGGGGTGAAGGGCTCGGCAATCAGCCCCAGCATTTT. Residues: CASRGGEGLGNQPQHF.

This clone has just one count. The chain carries TRBV4-1 and TRBJ1-1, with no clear D. This CDR3 has 13 amino acids. Germline V gene data show CDR1 as MGHRA and CDR2 as YSYEKL. The germline V and J ends were trimmed by 1 base and 2 bases, with 5 bases remaining between them. This CDR3 reads CASSQVQNTEAFF. The DNA for the CDR3 is TGCGCCAGCAGCCAAGTACAAAACACTGAAGCTTTCTTT.

Only a few counts were recorded for this clone. The J gene is TRBJ1-3, the V gene TRBV18; a possible D gene is TRBD1 (6 bases). V dropped 3 bases and J dropped 4 bases, with 13 bases sitting between them. This CDR3 has 15 amino acids. Germline lookup yields CDR1 KGHSH and CDR2 LQKENI. CDR3 loop: CASSPPGVAGNTIYF. CDR3 DNA: TGTGCCAGCTCACCTCCAGGGGTCGCGGGAAACACCATATATTTT.

V and J are TRBV5-6 and TRBJ1-1, with D hard to call. Germline CDR1 is SGHDT and CDR2 is YYEEEE. The V end lost 4 bases, the J end lost 0 bases, and 13 bases lay between the germline ends. CDR3 length: 15 residues. CDR3: CASSVLGDVNTEAFF. For the CDR3, the DNA is TGTGCCAGCAGCGTGCTCGGGGATGTGAACACTGAAGCTTTCTTT.

The CDR3 DNA reads as TGTGCCAGCAGTGGCCCTGGGCTGACAGGGTCCTATGGCTACACCTTC. Residues: CASSGPGLTGSYGYTF. The rearrangement links TRBV2 to TRBJ1-2; 7 bases agree with TRBD1. Germline assignment: CDR1 SNHLY and CDR2 FYNNEI. J gave up 4 bases and V 4 bases, and 12 bases lay outside the gene matches. This CDR3 region has 16 residues.

A few counts support this clone. The chain carries TRBV12-5 and TRBJ2-7, with 9 positions matching TRBD2. This CDR3 spans 19 amino acids. The junction had 14 bases not matched to a gene; V was cut back by 0 bases and J by 2 bases. Germline V gene lookup returns CDR1 LGHNT and CDR2 FRNRAP. CDR3 sequence: CASGLVRSRVGLATYEQYF. In nucleotides, the CDR3 is TGTGCTAGTGGTTTGGTACGGAGTAGGGTAGGACTAGCGACCTACGAGCAGTACTTC.

The rearrangement joins TRBV27 to TRBJ1-1; TRBD1 matches 8 bases. Germline assignment: CDR1 MNHEY and CDR2 SMNVEV (reference sequence). Germline trimming cut 2 bases from V and 1 base from J; bases unmatched to any gene: 3. The CDR3 length is 15 residues. This chain's CDR3 is CASSLAGQGNTEAFF. The CDR3 DNA reads TGTGCCAGCAGTTTAGCCGGACAGGGGAACACTGAAGCTTTCTTT.

This chain connects TRBV5-4 to TRBJ1-1; tentatively, D is TRBD1 (5 bases). The V end was cut by 2 bases, the J end by 3 bases, with 17 bases between. This CDR3 region has 16 residues. CDR1 and CDR2 (germline): SGHNT, YYREEE (reference sequence). The CDR3 DNA is TGTGCCAGCAGCTTTGGGGGAGGGCGAGGGGACACTGAAGCTTTCTTT. It encodes CASSFGGGRGDTEAFF.

The chain links TRBV28 to TRBJ2-3, with D possibly matching TRBD2 (5 bases). CDR3 length equals 14 residues. Trimming removed 3 bases at V and 4 bases at J, with 11 bases between. Germline V gene sequence: CDR1 MDHEN, CDR2 SYDVKM. CDR3 protein: CASSLGGESDTQYF. CDR3 bases: TGTGCCAGCAGTTTGGGTGGGGAGTCAGATACGCAGTATTTT. The full variable domain, completed using reference TRBV28 and TRBJ2-3, is DVKVTQSSRYLVKRTGEKVFLECVQDMDHENMFWYRQDPGLGLRLIYFSYDVKMKEKGDIPEGYSVSREKKERFSLILESASTNQTSMYLCASSLGGESDTQYFGPGTRLTVL.

The chain joins TRBV9 to TRBJ1-2, with D perhaps matching TRBD1 (6 bases). Deletions cut 0 bases from V and 3 bases from J, with 9 bases between. This CDR3 is built from 14 residues. Germline CDR1 is SGDLS and CDR2 is YYNGEE. The CDR3 protein is CASSVAAGDYGYTF. In DNA form, the CDR3 reads TGTGCCAGCAGCGTAGCCGCAGGGGACTATGGCTACACCTTC.